The 8 T cell receptor beta chains below come from one sample, sequenced in a study of neurological immune-mediated disorders. TCRdb used MiXCR to reprocess the 5' RACE reads, holding one entry per CDR3 protein. The repertoire holds roughly 65,000 distinct CDR3 sequences, with around 5% as singletons. Sequences were obtained from PBMCs. The receptor set was obtained from a human donor with multiple sclerosis. The donor label of this sample is uncertain.

This clonotype was counted ten times or more. V and J are TRBV5-1 and TRBJ1-2; 7 bases align to TRBD1. The V gene's germline CDR1 is SGHRS and CDR2 YFSETQ. The CDR3 length is 15 residues. The ends lost 5 bases at V and 1 base at J; junction bases unmatched: 8. The CDR3: CASRKTGTDNYGYTF. In DNA, the CDR3 is TGCGCCAGCAGAAAAACCGGGACAGATAACTATGGCTACACCTTC.

Comments on this clonotype: The conserved phenylalanine or tryptophan normally closing the CDR3 is absent here, so this likely arose from a read error. The chain employs TRBV5-1 and TRBJ1-4, with D possibly TRBD1 on 6 matching bases. The CDR3 is made up of 14 amino acids. V was shortened by 8 bases and J by 6 bases, with 17 bases between the two germline ends. The germline V gene has CDR1 SGHRS and CDR2 YFSETQ. DNA for the CDR3: TGCGCCAGTAGTAAAACAGGGTTTGATGAAAAACTGTTTTTA. Its translation: CASSKTGFDEKLFL.

This clonotype is termed medium-sized. V gene TRBV5-1 combines with J gene TRBJ2-1; 7 nucleotides match TRBD1. This CDR3 comprises 14 residues. Trimming cost V 7 bases and J 8 bases; bases outside gene matches: 12. In germline, CDR1 is SGHRS, CDR2 YFSETQ. The CDR3 sequence is CASGETGNLDEQFF. In nucleotides, the CDR3 is TGCGCCAGCGGGGAGACAGGGAACTTGGATGAGCAGTTCTTC.

This clonotype was seen ten or more times. This rearrangement joins TRBV11-2 to TRBJ2-3; TRBD2 matches at 8 bases. The germline CDR1 and CDR2 sequences are SGHAT and FQNNGV. The CDR3 extends over 14 amino acids. The junction had 6 bases not matched to a gene; V was cut back by 5 bases and J by 5 bases. The CDR3 region is CASSPSGGRDTQYF. CDR3 nucleotides: TGTGCCAGCAGCCCGAGCGGGGGCCGAGATACGCAGTATTTT.

This clonotype was seen ten or more times. The J gene is TRBJ2-1, the V gene TRBV20-1, with 9 bases aligning to TRBD2. J was trimmed by 7 bases and V by 1 base; bases with no gene match: 5. The CDR3 loop spans 14 amino acids. The germline CDR1 and CDR2 sequences are DFQATT and SNEGSKA (reference sequence). The CDR3 region is CSARGGGAQNEQFF. The CDR3 nucleotides read TGCAGTGCTAGAGGCGGGGGGGCCCAGAATGAGCAGTTCTTC.

This clonotype was recorded at least ten times. This rearrangement joins TRBV7-9 to TRBJ2-7, with D uncertain. The V end was cut by 1 base, the J end by 5 bases, with 15 bases between. Germline V gives CDR1 SEHNR, CDR2 FQNEAQ (reference sequence). This CDR3 comprises 15 residues. CDR3 DNA: TGTGCCAGCAGCTTAGGCAGTCCACTGGGCGACGAGCAGTACTTC. This codes for CASSLGSPLGDEQYF.

A few counts support this clonotype. CDR3: CAITGGEGREQYF. As DNA, the CDR3 is TGTGCCATCACCGGAGGTGAAGGGCGCGAGCAGTACTTC. The chain is built from TRBV10-3 and TRBJ2-7; perhaps TRBD2 as D (5 bases). CDR3 length: 13 amino acids. Germline CDR1 reads ENHRY; CDR2 reads SYGVKD. V was pared by 7 bases and J by 6 bases, with 16 bases between.

At least ten counts were recorded for this clonotype. V and J are TRBV5-1 and TRBJ2-1; 7 bases align to TRBD2. Germline V lookup: CDR1 SGHRS, CDR2 YFSETQ. The CDR3 spans 14 residues. Germline trimming cut 3 bases from V and 6 bases from J; bases unmatched to any gene: 6. The CDR3 loop is CASSWRTRGNEQFF. CDR3 nucleotides: TGCGCCAGCAGCTGGAGGACTAGAGGCAATGAGCAGTTCTTC.